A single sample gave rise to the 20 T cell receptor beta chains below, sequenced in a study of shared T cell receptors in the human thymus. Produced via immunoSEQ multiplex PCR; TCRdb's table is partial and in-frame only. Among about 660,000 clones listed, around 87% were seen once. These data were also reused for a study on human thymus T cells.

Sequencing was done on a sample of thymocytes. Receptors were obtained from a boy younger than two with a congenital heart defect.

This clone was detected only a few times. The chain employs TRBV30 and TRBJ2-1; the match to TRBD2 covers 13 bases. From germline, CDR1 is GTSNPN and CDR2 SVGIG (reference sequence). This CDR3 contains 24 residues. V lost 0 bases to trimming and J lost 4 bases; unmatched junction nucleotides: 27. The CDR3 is CAWSVRGTSGVKIEGRHFYNEQFF. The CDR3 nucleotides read TGTGCCTGGAGTGTTCGCGGGACTAGCGGGGTGAAAATCGAGGGTCGGCATTTTTACAATGAGCAGTTCTTC.

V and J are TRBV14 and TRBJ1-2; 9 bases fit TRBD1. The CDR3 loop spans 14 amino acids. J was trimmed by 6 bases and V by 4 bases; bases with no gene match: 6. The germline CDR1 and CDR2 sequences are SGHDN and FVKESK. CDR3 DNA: TGTGCCAGCAGCCCGGGGACAGGGAGAGATGGCTACACCTTC. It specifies CASSPGTGRDGYTF.

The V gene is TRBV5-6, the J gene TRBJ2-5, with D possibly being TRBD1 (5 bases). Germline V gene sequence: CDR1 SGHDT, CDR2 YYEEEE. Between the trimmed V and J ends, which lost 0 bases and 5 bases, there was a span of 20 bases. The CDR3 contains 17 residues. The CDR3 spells CASSLGGARTIGETQYF. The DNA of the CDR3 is TGTGCCAGCAGCTTGGGTGGGGCGAGGACAATAGGGGAGACCCAGTACTTC.

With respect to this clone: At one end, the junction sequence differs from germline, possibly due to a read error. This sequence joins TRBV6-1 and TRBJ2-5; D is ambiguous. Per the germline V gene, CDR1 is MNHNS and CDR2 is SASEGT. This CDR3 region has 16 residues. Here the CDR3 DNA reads TGTGCCTGCAGTGAAGCGCGGTCCCGGCCTCAAGAGACCCAGTACTTC. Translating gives CACSEARSRPQETQYF.

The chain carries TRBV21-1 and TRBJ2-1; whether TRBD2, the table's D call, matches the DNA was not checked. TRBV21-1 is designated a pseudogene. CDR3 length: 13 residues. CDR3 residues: CARGAGGYGEQFF. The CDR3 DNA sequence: TGTGCCAGAGGAGCGGGGGGGTATGGTGAGCAGTTCTTC.

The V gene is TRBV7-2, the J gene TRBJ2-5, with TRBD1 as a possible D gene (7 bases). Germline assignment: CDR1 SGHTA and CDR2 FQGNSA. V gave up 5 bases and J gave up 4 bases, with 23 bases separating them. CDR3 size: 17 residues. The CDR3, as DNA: TGTGCCAGCAGCCAAACTAAGACAGGGAAGGAGGGAGAGACCCAGTACTTC. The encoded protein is CASSQTKTGKEGETQYF.

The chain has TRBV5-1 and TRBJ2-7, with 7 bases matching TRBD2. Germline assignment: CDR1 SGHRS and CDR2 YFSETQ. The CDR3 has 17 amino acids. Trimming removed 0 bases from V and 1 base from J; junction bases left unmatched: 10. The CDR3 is CASSLESGIPISYEQYF. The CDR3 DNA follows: TGCGCCAGCAGCTTGGAAAGCGGGATCCCAATTTCCTACGAGCAGTACTTC.

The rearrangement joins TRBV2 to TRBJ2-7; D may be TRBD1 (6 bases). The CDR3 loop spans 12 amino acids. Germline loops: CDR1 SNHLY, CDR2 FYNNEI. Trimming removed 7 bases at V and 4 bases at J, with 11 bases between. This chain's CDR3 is CASKGTPYEQYF. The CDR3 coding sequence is TGTGCCAGCAAAGGGACACCATACGAGCAGTACTTC.

CDR3 nucleotides: TGCGCCAGCAGTTGGAACCCACGGACTAGCAGCTCCTACAATGAGCAGTTCTTC. It is translated as CASSWNPRTSSSYNEQFF. The chain employs TRBV5-1 and TRBJ2-1; TRBD2 agrees at 8 bases. The CDR3 is 18 residues long. Germline V lookup: CDR1 SGHRS, CDR2 YFSETQ. With 5 bases clipped from V and 0 bases from J, the junction kept 13 bases outside the gene matches.

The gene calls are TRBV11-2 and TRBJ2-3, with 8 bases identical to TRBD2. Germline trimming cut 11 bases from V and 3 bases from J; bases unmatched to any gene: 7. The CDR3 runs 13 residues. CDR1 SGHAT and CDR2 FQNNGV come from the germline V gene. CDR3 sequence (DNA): TGTGCCTGCCGGGGGGGCGGAACAGATACGCAGTATTTT. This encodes CACRGGGTDTQYF. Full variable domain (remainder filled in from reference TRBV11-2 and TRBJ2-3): EAGVAQSPRYKIIEKRQSVAFWCNPISGHATLYWYQQILGQGPKLLIQFQNNGVVDDSQLPKDRFSAERLKGVDSTLKIQPAKLEDSAVYLCACRGGGTDTQYFGPGTRLTVL.

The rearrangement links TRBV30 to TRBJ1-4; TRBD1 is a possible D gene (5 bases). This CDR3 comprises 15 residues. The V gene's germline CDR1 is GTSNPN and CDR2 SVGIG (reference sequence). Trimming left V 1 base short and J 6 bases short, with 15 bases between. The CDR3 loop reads CAWSGVGRTYEKLFF. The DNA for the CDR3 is TGTGCCTGGAGTGGGGTGGGGCGTACATATGAAAAACTGTTTTTT.

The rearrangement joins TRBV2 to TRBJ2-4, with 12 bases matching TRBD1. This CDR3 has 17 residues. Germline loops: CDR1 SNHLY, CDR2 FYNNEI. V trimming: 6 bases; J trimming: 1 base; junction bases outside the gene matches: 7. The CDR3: CASRGQGALLAKNIQYF. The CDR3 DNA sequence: TGTGCCAGCAGGGGACAGGGGGCGCTTTTGGCCAAAAACATTCAGTACTTC.

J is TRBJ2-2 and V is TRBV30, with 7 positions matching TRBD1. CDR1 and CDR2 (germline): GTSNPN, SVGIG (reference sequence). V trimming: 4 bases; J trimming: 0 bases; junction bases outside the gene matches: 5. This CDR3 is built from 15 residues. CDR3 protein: CAWTPDRPNTGELFF. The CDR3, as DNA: TGTGCCTGGACCCCGGACAGGCCGAACACCGGGGAGCTGTTTTTT.

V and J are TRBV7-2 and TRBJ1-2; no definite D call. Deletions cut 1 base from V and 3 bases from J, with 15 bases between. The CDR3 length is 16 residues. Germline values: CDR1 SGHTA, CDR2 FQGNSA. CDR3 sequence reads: CASSLGCPSGDYGYTF. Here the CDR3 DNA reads TGTGCCAGCAGCTTAGGTTGCCCCTCCGGGGACTATGGCTACACCTTC.

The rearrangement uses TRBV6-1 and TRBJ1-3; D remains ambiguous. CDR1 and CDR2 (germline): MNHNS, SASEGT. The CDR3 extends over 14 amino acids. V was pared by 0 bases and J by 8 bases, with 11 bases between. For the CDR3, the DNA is TGTGCCAGCAGTGAAGCTCGGGGTAGGGACACCATATATTTT. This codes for CASSEARGRDTIYF.

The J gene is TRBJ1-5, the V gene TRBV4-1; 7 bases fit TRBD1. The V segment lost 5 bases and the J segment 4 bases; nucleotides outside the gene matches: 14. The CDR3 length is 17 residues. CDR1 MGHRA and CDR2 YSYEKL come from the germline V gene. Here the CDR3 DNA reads TGCGCCAGCAGCGCCTCCGGGACAGTGGTAGAAAATCAGCCCCAGCATTTT. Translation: CASSASGTVVENQPQHF.

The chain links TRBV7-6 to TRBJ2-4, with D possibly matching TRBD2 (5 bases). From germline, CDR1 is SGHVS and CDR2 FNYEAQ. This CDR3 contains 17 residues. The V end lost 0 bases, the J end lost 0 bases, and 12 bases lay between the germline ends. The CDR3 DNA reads TGTGCCAGCAGCTTAGCGGCGAGGGAACTAGCCAAAAACATTCAGTACTTC. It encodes CASSLAARELAKNIQYF.

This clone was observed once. The CDR3 nucleotides are TGTGCCAGCAGCACTGGACAGGGGGCCCTTAACTATGGCTACACCTTC. It codes for CASSTGQGALNYGYTF. This chain joins TRBV28 and TRBJ1-2; 11 nucleotides agree with TRBD1. The V and J ends lost 6 bases and 1 base, in that order; junction bases with no gene match: 7. The CDR3 extends over 16 amino acids. Germline CDR1 and CDR2: MDHEN and SYDVKM.

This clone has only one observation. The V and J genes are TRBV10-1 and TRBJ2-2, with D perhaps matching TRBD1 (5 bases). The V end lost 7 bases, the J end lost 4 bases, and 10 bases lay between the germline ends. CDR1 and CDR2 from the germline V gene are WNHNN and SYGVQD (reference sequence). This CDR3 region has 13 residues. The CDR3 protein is CASTAGSTGELFF. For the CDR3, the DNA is TGCGCCAGCACCGCAGGGTCCACCGGGGAGCTGTTTTTT.

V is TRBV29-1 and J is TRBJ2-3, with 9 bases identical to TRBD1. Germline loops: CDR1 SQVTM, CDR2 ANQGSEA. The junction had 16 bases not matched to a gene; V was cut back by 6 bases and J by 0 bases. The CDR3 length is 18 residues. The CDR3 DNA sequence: TGCAGCGTGCCGGGACAGGGAGCTTTCCGGATAAGCACAGATACGCAGTATTTT. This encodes CSVPGQGAFRISTDTQYF.